The rows below give T cell receptor beta chains drawn from one sample of a study of Japanese encephalitis immunity and Zika vaccine responses. TCRdb independently ran MiXCR on the 5' RACE reads; one entry per CDR3 protein. The profile shows about 470 distinct CDR3 sequences, around 13% of them singletons. The sample here was antigen-activated CD4+ T cells from blood, cultured, taken during a Zika inactivated vaccine study. These receptors were obtained from an adult man who received an inactivated Zika virus vaccine. CDR3s leave out the opening cysteine and the closing phenylalanine or tryptophan. The order of the fields is clone size, V gene, J gene, CDR3 protein. Size tells how often a clone was seen (once, few, many) or the class of an expanded clone, and some rows leave it out.

>large|TRBV2|TRBJ2-5
ASSPRSRGGEETQY
>few|TRBV4-3|TRBJ2-1
ASSQPLAGGLNEQF
>.|TRBV7-2|TRBJ2-7
ASSLARYRLR
>hyperexpanded|TRBV2|TRBJ2-1
ASSPSGTGGYNEQF
>large|TRBV4-2|TRBJ1-2
ASSQVDRDSGYT
>large|TRBV6-1|TRBJ2-2
ASTLRVAANTGELF
>.|TRBV6-5|TRBJ1-2
ASSYASEGDYGYT
>medium-sized|TRBV4-3|TRBJ2-7
ASSLIPGLAYEQY
>medium-sized|TRBV18|TRBJ1-1
ASSPKRGTENTEAF
>.|TRBV30|TRBJ2-7
AAGLYEQY